This record looks at one TCR beta chain sequence and its context. Amplification of TCR beta CDR3 regions was performed using RNA transcripts as template. HTBI primers were employed in a first-round RT-PCR of the TCR CDR3. TCRdb analysed the multiplex PCR reads with MiXCR anew, one entry per CDR3 protein. The sample gives some 460,000 distinct CDR3 sequences, approximately 14% of which show up once; less than 15% is in the top ten. V lost 2 bases to trimming and J lost 5 bases; unmatched junction nucleotides: 7. The CDR3 covers 15 residues. The sample is drawn from a study of T cells in Graves' hyperthyroidism and ophthalmopathy.

Sequencing used blood. The chain couples TRBV12-3 or TRBV12-4 to TRBJ1-2, with 8 bases fitting TRBD1. This clonotype originated in a young woman with Graves' hyperthyroidism. The CDR3 DNA sequence: TGTGCCAGCAGTTTATCAGGGGGCGTGAAGTATGGCTACACCTTC. Its translation: CASSLSGGVKYGYTF.